The rows below give T cell receptor beta chains drawn from one sample of a study of cytomegalovirus exposure and HLA in healthy donors. Produced via immunoSEQ multiplex PCR; TCRdb's table is partial and in-frame only. The sample gives over 95,000 clones, 77% of which show up once; 11% is in the top ten. Sequenced: PBMCs. The receptors shown here come from a man aged 40-50 years in good health and CMV-seropositive. CDR3s include the opening cysteine and the closing phenylalanine or tryptophan. The D gene is left open where the match is weak. Only part of the rows carry a size: once, few, many, or a class if the clone is expanded.

V gene,J gene,D gene,clone size,CDR3 DNA,CDR3 protein
TRBV30,TRBJ2-7,.,.,TGTGCCTGGACTGGCAGGGACAAAACCTACGAGCAGTACTTC,CAWTGRDKTYEQYF
TRBV11-2,TRBJ1-4,.,.,TGTGCCAGCAGCTTATCTGCTATCGGGGGTGGACTGTTTTTT,CASSLSAIGGGLFF
TRBV6-1,TRBJ2-7,TRBD1,.,TGTGCCAGCAGTGAAGTTGAACAGGGGGTGAGCGAGCAGTACTTC,CASSEVEQGVSEQYF
TRBV4-3,TRBJ1-1,TRBD1,.,TGCGCCAGCAGCCAAGCCCTGGCAGGGGGCTACACTGAAGCTTTCTTT,CASSQALAGGYTEAFF
TRBV4-1,TRBJ1-3,TRBD1,.,TGCGCCAGCAGCCAAGATGGGGGGGAGACAGGGGGCTTTGGAAACACCATATATTTT,CASSQDGGETGGFGNTIYF
TRBV7-9,TRBJ1-4,.,.,TGTTCCAGCAGCCCGAGGACAGCGCGGAATGAAAAACTGTTTTTT,CSSSPRTARNEKLFF
TRBV5-1,TRBJ1-3,.,.,TGCGCCAGCAGCTTGTTGGGAGACTCTGGAAACACCATATATTTT,CASSLLGDSGNTIYF
TRBV5-1,TRBJ2-5,TRBD1,.,TGCGCCAGCAGCTTGGGACAGGGGATGGAGACCCAGTACTTC,CASSLGQGMETQYF
TRBV7-9,TRBJ2-7,TRBD1,.,TGTTCCAGCAGCTTAGTAGTTAGTGGGGACAGGGATTGGGAGCAGTACTTC,CSSSLVVSGDRDWEQYF
TRBV2,TRBJ1-1,.,.,TGTGCCAGCAGTGGGAGGGTTACTGAAGCTTTCTTT,CASSGRVTEAFF
TRBV5-1,TRBJ1-6,TRBD1,once,TGCGCCAGCACTCGAGACAGGGGAAGTGCACCCCTCCACTTT,CASTRDRGSAPLHF
TRBV4-3,TRBJ1-2,.,.,TGCGCCAGCAGCCAGGACAGAAAATCTAACTATGGCTACACCTTC,CASSQDRKSNYGYTF
TRBV7-3,TRBJ2-2,.,.,TGTGCCAGCAGCCCCACAGGCTCCAGGAACACCGGGGAGCTGTTTTTT,CASSPTGSRNTGELFF
TRBV28,TRBJ1-1,.,.,TGTGCCAGCAATCCAGTACCGAACACTGAAGCTTTCTTT,CASNPVPNTEAFF
TRBV19,TRBJ1-5,.,.,TGTGCCAGTAGTCCTAGAGTGAGTCAGCCCCAGCATTTT,CASSPRVSQPQHF
TRBV6-1,TRBJ2-3,.,.,TGTGCCAGCAGTCTCAGAGATACGCAGTATTTT,CASSLRDTQYF
TRBV9,TRBJ2-3,.,few,TGTGCCAGCAGCGTACGGGGGGCGCCAGCAGATACGCAGTATTTT,CASSVRGAPADTQYF
TRBV7-3,TRBJ2-3,TRBD2,.,TGTGCCAGCAGCTTAAATAGCGGGGGGGCAGTAGATACGCAGTATTTT,CASSLNSGGAVDTQYF
TRBV5-1,TRBJ2-5,TRBD1,.,TGCGCCAGCAGCGTGACAGGGATAGAGACCCAGTACTTC,CASSVTGIETQYF
TRBV5-1,TRBJ2-7,TRBD1,.,TGCGCCAGCAGCTTGGATCCTGGACAGGGGGCCAACGAGCAGTACTTC,CASSLDPGQGANEQYF